This TCR beta chain was identified during a study of vaccination effects on CD4 cells after COVID-19. About the research overall: Two-dose vaccination with either BNT162b2 or mRNA-1273 was given to the participants. Study conclusions and caveats: Clones that were induced by infection or by vaccine showed marked contraction late after vaccination.

As for this clone: Its antigen is as yet unknown.

The CDR3 has 16 residues. Looked up from germline, CDR1 is SEHNR and CDR2 is FQNEAQ (reference sequence). V dropped 3 bases and J dropped 4; count of bases not matched to a gene: 10. CD4+ T cells specific for antigen were expanded with viral peptide pools by the ViraFEST assay before sequencing. The culture ran for 10 days before CD4+ T cells were isolated. The person had a PCR-confirmed SARS-CoV-2 infection during March to December 2020. Both day 3 and day 7 saw half the medium replaced with IL-2 medium. Clones were sequenced by immunoSEQ multiplex PCR, and TCRdb holds only the in-frame ones, with some missing. Of fewer than 35,000 clones listed, 72% are singletons.

The chain couples TRBV7-9 to TRBJ1-2, with TRBD1 matching over 8 bases. The sequenced sample was CD4+ T cells from PBMCs cultured with a peptide pool, obtained before COVID-19 vaccination. This clonotype was obtained from a human donor who had a prior SARS-CoV-2 infection. The DNA of the CDR3 is TGTGCCAGCAGCTTTTCACCGAAACAGGGGGGCTATGGCTACACCTTC. Its protein is CASSFSPKQGGYGYTF.